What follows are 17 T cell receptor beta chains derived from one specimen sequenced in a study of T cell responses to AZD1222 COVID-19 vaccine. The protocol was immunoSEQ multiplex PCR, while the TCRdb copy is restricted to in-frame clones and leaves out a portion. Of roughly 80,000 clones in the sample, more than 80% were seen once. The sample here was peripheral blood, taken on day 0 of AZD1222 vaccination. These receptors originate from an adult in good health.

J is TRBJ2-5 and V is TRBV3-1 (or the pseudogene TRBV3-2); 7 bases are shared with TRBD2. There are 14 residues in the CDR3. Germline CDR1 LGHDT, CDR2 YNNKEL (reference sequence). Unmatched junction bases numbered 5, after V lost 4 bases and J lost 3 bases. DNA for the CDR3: TGTGCCAGCAGCCCCAGGGACTATGAAGAGACCCAGTACTTC. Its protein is CASSPRDYEETQYF.

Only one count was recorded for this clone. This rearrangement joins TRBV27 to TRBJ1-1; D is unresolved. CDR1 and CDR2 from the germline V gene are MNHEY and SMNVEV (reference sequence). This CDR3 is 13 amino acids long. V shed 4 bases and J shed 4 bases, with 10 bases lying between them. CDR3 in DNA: TGTGCCAGCAGTTACGCGGGGATCACTGAAGCTTTCTTT. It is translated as CASSYAGITEAFF.

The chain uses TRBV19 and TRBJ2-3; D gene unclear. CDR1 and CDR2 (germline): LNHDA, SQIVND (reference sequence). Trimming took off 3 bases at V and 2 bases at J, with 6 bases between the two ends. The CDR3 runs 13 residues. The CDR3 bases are TGTGCCAGTAGTATGACTTTCACAGATACGCAGTATTTT. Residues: CASSMTFTDTQYF.

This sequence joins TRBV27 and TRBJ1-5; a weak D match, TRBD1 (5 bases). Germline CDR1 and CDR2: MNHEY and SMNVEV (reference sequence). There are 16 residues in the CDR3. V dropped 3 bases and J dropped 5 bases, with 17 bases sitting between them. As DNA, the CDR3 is TGTGCCAGCAGTTTGCTGTCAGGGCTTGGAGATCAGCCCCAGCATTTT. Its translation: CASSLLSGLGDQPQHF.

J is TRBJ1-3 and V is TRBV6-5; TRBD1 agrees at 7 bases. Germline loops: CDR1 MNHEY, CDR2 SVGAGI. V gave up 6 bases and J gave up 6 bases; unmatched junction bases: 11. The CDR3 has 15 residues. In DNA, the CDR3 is TGTGCCAGCAGCGTCGACAGGGCCATGGAAAACACCATATATTTT. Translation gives CASSVDRAMENTIYF.

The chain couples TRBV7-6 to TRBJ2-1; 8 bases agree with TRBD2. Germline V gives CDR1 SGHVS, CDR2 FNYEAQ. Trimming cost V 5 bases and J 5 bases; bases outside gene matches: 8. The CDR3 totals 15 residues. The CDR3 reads CASSPDGREHNEQFF. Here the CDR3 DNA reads TGTGCCAGCAGCCCCGACGGGAGGGAACACAATGAGCAGTTCTTC.

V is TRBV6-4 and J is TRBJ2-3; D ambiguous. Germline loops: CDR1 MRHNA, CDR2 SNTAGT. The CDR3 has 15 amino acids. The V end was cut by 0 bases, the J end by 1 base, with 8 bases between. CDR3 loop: CASSDSVEGTDTQYF. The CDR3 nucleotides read TGTGCCAGCAGTGACTCGGTAGAGGGCACAGATACGCAGTATTTT.

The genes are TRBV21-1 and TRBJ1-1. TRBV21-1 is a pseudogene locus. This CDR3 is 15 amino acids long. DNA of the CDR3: TGTGCCAGCAGCAAAAACCCCGGGGGGCTGGGTGAAGCTTTCTTT. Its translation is CASSKNPGGLGEAFF.

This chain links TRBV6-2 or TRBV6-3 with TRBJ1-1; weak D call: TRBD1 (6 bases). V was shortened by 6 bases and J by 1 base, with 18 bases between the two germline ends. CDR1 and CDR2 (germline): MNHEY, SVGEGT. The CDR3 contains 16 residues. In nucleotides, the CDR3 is TGTGCCAGCAGCCCTGAAACAGGGAGTTGGAACACTGAAGCTTTCTTT. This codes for CASSPETGSWNTEAFF.

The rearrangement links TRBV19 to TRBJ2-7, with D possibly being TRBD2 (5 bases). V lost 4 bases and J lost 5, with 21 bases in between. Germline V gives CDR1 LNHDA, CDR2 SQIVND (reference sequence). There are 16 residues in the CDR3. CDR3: CASSTLGLGLRDEQYF. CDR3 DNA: TGTGCCAGTAGTACCCTCGGTCTAGGGTTGAGGGACGAGCAGTACTTC.

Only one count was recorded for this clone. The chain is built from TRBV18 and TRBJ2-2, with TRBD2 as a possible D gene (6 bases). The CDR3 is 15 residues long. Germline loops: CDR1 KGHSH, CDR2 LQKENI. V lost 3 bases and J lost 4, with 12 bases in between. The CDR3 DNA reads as TGTGCCAGCTCACCGGCACTGGGACTCACCGGGGAGCTGTTTTTT. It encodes CASSPALGLTGELFF.

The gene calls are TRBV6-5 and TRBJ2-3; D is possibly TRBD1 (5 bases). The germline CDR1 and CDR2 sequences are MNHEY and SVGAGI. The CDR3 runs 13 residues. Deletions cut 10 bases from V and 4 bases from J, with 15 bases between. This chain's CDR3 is CATRVSGPDTQYF. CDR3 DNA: TGTGCCACCCGAGTCTCAGGGCCAGATACGCAGTATTTT.

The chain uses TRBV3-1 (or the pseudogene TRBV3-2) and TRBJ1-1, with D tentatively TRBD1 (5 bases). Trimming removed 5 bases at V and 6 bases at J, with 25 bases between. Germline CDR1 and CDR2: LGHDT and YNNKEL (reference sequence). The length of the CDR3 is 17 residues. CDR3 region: CASSSTQERRVSSEAFF. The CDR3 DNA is TGTGCCAGCAGCTCGACCCAGGAGCGCAGGGTGAGCTCTGAAGCTTTCTTT.

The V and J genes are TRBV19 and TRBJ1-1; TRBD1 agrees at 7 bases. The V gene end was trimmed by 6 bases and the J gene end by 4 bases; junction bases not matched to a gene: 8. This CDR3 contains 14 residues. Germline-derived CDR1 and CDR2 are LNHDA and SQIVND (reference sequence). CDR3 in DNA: TGTGCCAGTAGAACGACAGGGATCTTCACTGAAGCTTTCTTT. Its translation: CASRTTGIFTEAFF. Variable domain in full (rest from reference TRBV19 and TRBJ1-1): DGGITQSPKYLFRKEGQNVTLSCEQNLNHDAMYWYRQDPGQGLRLIYYSQIVNDFQKGDIAEGYSVSREKKESFPLTVTSAQKNPTAFYLCASRTTGIFTEAFFGQGTRLTVV.

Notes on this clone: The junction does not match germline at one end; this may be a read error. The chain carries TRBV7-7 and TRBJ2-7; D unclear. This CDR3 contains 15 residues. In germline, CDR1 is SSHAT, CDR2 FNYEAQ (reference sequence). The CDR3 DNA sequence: TGTGCTAGCAGCTTAGGTTACTCCAGCTCCTACGAGCAGTACTTC. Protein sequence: CASSLGYSSSYEQYF.

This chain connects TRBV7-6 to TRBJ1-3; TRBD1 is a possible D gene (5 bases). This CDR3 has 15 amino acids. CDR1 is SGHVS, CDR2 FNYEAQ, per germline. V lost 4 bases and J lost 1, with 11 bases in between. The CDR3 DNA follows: TGTGCCAGCAGCTCCGGACACTTTTCTGGAAACACCATATATTTT. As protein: CASSSGHFSGNTIYF.

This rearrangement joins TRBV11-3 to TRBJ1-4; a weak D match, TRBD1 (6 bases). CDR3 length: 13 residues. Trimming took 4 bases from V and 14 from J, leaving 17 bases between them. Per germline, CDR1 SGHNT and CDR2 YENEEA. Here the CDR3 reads CASSSKSTGVLFF. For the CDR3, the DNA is TGTGCCAGCAGCTCTAAATCGACAGGAGTCCTGTTTTTT. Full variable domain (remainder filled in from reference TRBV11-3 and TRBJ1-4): EAGVVQSPRYKIIEKKQPVAFWCNPISGHNTLYWYLQNLGQGPELLIRYENEEAVDDSQLPKDRFSAERLKGVDSTLKIQPAELGDSAVYLCASSSKSTGVLFFGSGTQLSVL.